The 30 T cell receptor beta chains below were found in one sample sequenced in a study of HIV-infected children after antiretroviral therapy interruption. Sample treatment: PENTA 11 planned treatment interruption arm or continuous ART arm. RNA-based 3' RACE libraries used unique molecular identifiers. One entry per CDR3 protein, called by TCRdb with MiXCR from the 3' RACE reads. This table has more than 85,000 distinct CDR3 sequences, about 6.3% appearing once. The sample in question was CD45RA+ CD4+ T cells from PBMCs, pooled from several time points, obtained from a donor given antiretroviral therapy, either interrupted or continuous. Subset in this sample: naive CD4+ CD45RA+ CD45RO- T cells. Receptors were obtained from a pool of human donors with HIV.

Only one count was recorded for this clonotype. CDR3 sequence reads: CAWKWVYGYTF. CDR3 bases: TGTGCCTGGAAGTGGGTCTATGGCTACACCTTC. The V gene is TRBV30, the J gene TRBJ1-2; unclear D gene. Trimming took 4 bases from V and 4 from J, leaving 7 bases between them. Germline V gene sequence: CDR1 GTSNPN, CDR2 SVGIG (reference sequence). The length of the CDR3 is 11 residues.

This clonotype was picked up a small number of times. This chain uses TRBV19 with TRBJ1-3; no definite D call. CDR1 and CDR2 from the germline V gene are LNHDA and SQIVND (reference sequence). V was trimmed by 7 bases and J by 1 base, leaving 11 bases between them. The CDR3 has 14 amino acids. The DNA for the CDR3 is TGTGCCAGTACGCCGGTAGGATCTGGAAACACCATATATTTT. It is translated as CASTPVGSGNTIYF.

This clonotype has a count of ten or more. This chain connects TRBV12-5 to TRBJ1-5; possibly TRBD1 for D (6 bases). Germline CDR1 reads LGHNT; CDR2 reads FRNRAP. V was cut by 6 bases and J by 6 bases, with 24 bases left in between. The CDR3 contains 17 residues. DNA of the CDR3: TGTGCTAGTGGCCCTTCAACAGGGCAAGTAGGCGGTCAGCCCCAGCATTTT. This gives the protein CASGPSTGQVGGQPQHF.

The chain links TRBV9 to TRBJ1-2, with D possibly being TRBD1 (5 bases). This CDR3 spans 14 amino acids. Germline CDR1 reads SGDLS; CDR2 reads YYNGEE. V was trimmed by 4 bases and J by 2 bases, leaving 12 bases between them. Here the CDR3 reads CASSSRGVNYGYTF. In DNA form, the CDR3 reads TGTGCCAGCAGCTCTAGGGGAGTAAACTATGGCTACACCTTC.

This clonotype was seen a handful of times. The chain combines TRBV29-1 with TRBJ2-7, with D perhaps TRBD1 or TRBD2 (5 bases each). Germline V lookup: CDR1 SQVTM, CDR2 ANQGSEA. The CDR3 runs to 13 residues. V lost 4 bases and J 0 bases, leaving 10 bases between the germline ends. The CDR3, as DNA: TGCAGCGTTGGGGACCGACCCTCCTACGAGCAGTACTTC. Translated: CSVGDRPSYEQYF.

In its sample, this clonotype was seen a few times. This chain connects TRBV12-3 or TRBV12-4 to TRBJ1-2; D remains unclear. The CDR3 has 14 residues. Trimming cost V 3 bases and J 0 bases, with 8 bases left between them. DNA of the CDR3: TGTGCCAGCAGTTTCAACAGACCTAACTATGGCTACACCTTC. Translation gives CASSFNRPNYGYTF.

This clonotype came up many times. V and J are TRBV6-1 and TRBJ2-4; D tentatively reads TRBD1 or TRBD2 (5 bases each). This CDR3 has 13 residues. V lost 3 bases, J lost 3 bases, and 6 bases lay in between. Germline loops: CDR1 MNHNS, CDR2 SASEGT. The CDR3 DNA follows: TGTGCCAGCAGTGATGGGGGCAAAAACATTCAGTACTTC. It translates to CASSDGGKNIQYF.

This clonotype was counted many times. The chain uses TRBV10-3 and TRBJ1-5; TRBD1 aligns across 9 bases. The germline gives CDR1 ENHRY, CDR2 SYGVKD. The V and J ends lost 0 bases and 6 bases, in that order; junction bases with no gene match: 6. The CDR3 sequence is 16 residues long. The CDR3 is CAISESMGQGVQPQHF. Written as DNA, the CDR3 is TGTGCCATCAGTGAGTCTATGGGACAGGGCGTTCAGCCCCAGCATTTT.

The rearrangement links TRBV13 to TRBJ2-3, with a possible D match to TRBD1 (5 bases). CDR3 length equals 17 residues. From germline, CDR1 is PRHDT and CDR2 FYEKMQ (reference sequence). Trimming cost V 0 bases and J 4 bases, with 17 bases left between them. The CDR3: CASSLGKWGDDPDTQYF. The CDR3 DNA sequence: TGTGCCAGCAGCTTAGGGAAGTGGGGCGACGACCCAGATACGCAGTATTTT.

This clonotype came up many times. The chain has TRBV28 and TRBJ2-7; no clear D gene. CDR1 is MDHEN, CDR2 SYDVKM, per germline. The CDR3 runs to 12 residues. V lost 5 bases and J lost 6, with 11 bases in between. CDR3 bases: TGTGCCAGCAGTCGGTTAGGCCGCGAGCAGTACTTC. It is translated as CASSRLGREQYF.

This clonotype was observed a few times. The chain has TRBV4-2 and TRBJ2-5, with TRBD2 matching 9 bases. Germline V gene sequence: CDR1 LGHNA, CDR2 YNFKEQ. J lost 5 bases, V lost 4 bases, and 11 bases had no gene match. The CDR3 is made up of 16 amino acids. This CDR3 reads CASSPGLARMGETQYF. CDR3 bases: TGTGCCAGCAGCCCAGGACTAGCGAGGATGGGCGAGACCCAGTACTTC.

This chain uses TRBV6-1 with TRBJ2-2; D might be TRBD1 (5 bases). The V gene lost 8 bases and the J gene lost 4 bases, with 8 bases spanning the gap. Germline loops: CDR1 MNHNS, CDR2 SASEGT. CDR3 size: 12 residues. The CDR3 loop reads CASVGLTGELFF. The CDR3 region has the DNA TGTGCCAGCGTGGGGCTCACCGGGGAGCTGTTTTTT.

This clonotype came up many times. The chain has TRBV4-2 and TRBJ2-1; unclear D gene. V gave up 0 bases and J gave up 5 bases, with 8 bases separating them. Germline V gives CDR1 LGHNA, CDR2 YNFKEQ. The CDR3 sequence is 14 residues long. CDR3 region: CASSQESGDNEQFF. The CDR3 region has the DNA TGTGCCAGCAGCCAAGAATCCGGTGACAATGAGCAGTTCTTC.

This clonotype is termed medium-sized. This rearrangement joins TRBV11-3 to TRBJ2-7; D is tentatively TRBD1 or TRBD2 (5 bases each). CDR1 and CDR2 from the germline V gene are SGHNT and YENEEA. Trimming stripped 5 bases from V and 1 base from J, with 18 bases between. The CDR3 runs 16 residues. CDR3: CASSGGWPAESYEQYF. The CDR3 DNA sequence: TGTGCCAGCAGCGGGGGTTGGCCAGCGGAGTCCTACGAGCAGTACTTC.

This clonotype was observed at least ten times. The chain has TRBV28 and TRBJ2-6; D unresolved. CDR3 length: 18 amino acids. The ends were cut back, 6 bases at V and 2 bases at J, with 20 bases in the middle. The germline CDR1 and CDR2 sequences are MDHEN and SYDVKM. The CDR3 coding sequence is TGTGCCAGCAGAGAAAAGGTGGGGAAGGTGACTGGGGCCAACGTCCTGACTTTC. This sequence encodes CASREKVGKVTGANVLTF.

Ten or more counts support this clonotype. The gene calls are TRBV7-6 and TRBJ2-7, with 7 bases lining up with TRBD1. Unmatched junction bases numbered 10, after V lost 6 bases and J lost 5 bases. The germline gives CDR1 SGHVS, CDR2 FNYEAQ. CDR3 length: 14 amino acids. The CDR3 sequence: CASSPTGMRNEQYF. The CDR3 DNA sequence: TGTGCCAGCAGTCCGACAGGGATGAGGAACGAGCAGTACTTC.

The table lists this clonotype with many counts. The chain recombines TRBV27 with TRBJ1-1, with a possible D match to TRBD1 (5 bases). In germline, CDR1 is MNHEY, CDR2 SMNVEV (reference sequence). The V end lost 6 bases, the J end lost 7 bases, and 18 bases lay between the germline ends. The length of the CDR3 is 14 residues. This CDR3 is CASSFPSGGDEAFF. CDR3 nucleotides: TGTGCCAGCAGCTTTCCGTCCGGGGGGGATGAAGCTTTCTTT.

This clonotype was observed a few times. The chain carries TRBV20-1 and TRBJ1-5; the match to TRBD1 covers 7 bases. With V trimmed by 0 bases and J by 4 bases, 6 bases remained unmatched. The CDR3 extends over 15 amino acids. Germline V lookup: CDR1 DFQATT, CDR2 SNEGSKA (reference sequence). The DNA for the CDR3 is TGCAGTGCTAGAGATCCGAAGACAGGGAATCAGCCCCAGCATTTT. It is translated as CSARDPKTGNQPQHF.

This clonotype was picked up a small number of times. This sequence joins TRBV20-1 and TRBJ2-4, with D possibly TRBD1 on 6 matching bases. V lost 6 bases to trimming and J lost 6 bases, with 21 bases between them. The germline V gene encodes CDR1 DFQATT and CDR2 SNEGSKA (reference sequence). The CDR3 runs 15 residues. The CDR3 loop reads CSAPIRSLRGNIQYF. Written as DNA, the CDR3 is TGCAGTGCCCCAATCCGGAGCCTCAGGGGAAACATTCAGTACTTC.

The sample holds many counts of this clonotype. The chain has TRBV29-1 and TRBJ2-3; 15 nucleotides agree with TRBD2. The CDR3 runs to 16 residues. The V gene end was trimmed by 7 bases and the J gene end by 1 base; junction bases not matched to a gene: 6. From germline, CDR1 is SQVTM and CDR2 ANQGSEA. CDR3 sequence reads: CSAGLAGGPGTDTQYF. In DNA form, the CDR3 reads TGCAGCGCTGGACTAGCGGGGGGGCCGGGCACAGATACGCAGTATTTT.

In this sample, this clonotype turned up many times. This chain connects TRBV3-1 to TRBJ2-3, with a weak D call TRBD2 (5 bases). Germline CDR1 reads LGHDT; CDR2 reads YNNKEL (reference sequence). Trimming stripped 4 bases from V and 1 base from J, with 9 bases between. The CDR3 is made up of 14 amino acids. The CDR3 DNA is TGTGCCAGCAGCCGAGGGAGCCGCACAGATACGCAGTATTTT. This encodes CASSRGSRTDTQYF.

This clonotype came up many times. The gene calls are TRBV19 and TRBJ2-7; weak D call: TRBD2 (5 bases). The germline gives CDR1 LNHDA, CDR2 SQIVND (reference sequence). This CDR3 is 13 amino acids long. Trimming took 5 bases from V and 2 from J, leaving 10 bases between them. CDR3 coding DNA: TGTGCCAGTAGTGGACTTTCAACCTACGAGCAGTACTTC. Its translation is CASSGLSTYEQYF.

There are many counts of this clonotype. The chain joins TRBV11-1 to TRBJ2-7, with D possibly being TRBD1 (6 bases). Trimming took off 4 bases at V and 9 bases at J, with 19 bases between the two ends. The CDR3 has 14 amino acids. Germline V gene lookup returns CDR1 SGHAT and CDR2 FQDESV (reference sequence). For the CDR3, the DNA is TGTGCCAGCAGCTGGGGGACACGGAGCAGCGGGCAGTACTTC. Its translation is CASSWGTRSSGQYF.

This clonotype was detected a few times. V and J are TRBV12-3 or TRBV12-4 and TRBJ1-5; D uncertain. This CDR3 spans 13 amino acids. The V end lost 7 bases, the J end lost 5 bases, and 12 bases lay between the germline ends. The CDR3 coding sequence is TGTGCCAGCACCTTGTGGGAGGATCAGCCCCAGCATTTT. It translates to CASTLWEDQPQHF.

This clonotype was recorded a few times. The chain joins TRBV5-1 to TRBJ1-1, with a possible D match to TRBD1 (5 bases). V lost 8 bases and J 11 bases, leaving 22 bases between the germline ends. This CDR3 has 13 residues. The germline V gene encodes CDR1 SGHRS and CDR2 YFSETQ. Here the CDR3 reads CASGKSRDSVAFF. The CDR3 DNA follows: TGCGCCAGTGGGAAGAGCCGGGACTCTGTGGCTTTCTTT.

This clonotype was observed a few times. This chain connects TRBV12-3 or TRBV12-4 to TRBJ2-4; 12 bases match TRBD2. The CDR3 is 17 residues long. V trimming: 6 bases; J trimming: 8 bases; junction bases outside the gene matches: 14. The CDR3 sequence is CASRAGLAGLGGDIQYF. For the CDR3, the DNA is TGTGCCAGCAGGGCAGGACTAGCGGGGCTGGGAGGGGACATTCAGTACTTC.

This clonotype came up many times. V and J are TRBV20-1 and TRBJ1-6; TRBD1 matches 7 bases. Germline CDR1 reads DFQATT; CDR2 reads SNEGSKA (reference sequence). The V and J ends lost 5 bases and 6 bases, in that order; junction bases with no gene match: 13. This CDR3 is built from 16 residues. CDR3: CSACRQGGTLNSPLHF. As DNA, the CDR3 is TGCAGTGCTTGCCGACAGGGAGGTACCCTTAATTCACCCCTCCACTTT.

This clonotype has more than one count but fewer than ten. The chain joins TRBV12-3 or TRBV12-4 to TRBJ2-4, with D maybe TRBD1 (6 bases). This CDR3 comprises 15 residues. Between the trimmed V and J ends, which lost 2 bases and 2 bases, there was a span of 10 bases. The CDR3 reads CASSLRTDPKNIQYF. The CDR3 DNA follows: TGTGCCAGCAGTTTACGGACAGACCCCAAAAACATTCAGTACTTC.

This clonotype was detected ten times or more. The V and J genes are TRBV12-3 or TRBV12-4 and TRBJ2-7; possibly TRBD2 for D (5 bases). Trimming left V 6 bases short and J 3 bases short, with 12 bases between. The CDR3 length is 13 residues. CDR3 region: CASRQFGDYEQYF. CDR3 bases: TGTGCCAGCAGGCAATTCGGGGACTACGAGCAGTACTTC.

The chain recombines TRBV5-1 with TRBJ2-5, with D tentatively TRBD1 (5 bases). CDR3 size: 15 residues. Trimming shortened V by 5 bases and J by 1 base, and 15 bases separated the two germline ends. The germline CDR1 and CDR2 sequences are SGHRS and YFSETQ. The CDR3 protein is CASSSAATAQETQYF. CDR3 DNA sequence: TGCGCCAGCAGTTCCGCCGCGACAGCCCAAGAGACCCAGTACTTC.